A selection of T cell receptor beta chains follows, all from one sample in a study of blood T cell repertoires in COVID-19. The repertoire was sequenced with immunoSEQ multiplex PCR; TCRdb's copy has only in-frame clones and lacks some. The table lists approximately 360,000 clones, 80% to 85% of them singletons. Material: PBMCs or T cells enriched from blood (not recorded which). Receptor source: a woman in her 50s who had recovered from COVID-19. CDR3s include the opening cysteine and the closing phenylalanine or tryptophan. The D gene is left open where the match is weak.

D gene,J gene,V gene,CDR3 protein
NA,TRBJ2-3,TRBV11-3,CASSPTREITDTQYF
TRBD1,TRBJ1-2,TRBV6-2/TRBV6-3,CASSTGAYGYTF
TRBD1,TRBJ1-1,TRBV6-5,CASREGARTEAFF
TRBD2,TRBJ2-7,TRBV3-1/TRBV3-2,CASSQRKSGITTQGVYEQYF
TRBD1,TRBJ1-5,TRBV5-4,CASSRDRVGQPQHF
TRBD1,TRBJ1-4,TRBV6-5,CATGTARATNEKLFF
NA,TRBJ1-2,TRBV6-5,CTIQGTGYGYTF
TRBD1,TRBJ2-5,TRBV7-6,CASSLGVRDSKETQYF
NA,TRBJ1-1,TRBV29-1,CSVDPLRTEAFF
TRBD1,TRBJ2-2,TRBV5-4,CASSTGQGRGAYTGELFF
NA,TRBJ1-4,TRBV2,CASSETQGLPNEKLFF
TRBD1,TRBJ1-2,TRBV6-5,CASRPGQGAYGYTF
NA,TRBJ2-1,TRBV5-4,CASSLGGQGLDEQFF
NA,TRBJ1-6,TRBV30,CAGFSPLHF
TRBD1,TRBJ2-7,TRBV7-6,CASSSGQGVYEQYF
NA,TRBJ2-3,TRBV7-3,CASSLLGRDTQYF
TRBD1,TRBJ1-4,TRBV28,CASRDGTAVNEKLFF